This note documents a single TCR beta chain sequence. Germline values: CDR1 MNHEY, CDR2 SVGAGI. The ends were cut back, 4 bases at V and 5 bases at J, with 12 bases in the middle. The CDR3 has 15 amino acids. This sample was included in a study of CD8+ T cells in alopecia areata. The treatment was: oral pan-JAK inhibitor, 5-10 mg twice daily. Extraction and reverse transcription of RNA yielded cDNA as the sequencing template. The assay was immunoSEQ multiplex PCR, and TCRdb's table has in-frame clones only and misses some. This table holds 190,000 or so clones, roughly three fifths found once. The receptor's source is a human donor with alopecia areata. The sample was CD8+ T cells sorted from blood, taken at week 24, from a patient treated with tofacitinib. The chain has TRBV6-5 and TRBJ1-6, with D perhaps matching TRBD1 (5 bases). The CDR3 reads CASSLGAQDNSPLHF. CDR3 coding DNA: TGTGCCAGCAGTTTAGGGGCCCAGGATAATTCACCCCTCCACTTT.